The source of this T cell receptor beta chain is a study of tissue T cells after allogeneic stem cell transplantation. General study results and limits: TCR repertoires tracked anatomic similarity, regardless of disease or transplant status. Motif-based clustering found tissue-specific repertoire signatures shared across patients, though few clones were shared.

As for time point: mouse harvest day 14 after allogeneic transplant. Mouse grafts combined 10^7 T-cell-depleted bone marrow cells with 10^6 splenic CD5+ T cells. Survey-depth TCRbeta CDR3 sequencing reported V/J genes and productive frequencies. Measured with immunoSEQ multiplex PCR; TCRdb has only the in-frame clones, and not every one. The sample yields 6,500 to 8,000 clones, around a third seen once. By share, this clone ranks as medium-sized (0.01 to 0.1%). As yet, its antigen is unknown. These gene names are mouse names. The read comes to an end 1 residue before the CDR3 does, leaving the germline J gene to fill in the end. Germline CDR1 and CDR2: SGHND and FRSKSL. Trimming removed 4 bases from V and 6 bases from J; junction bases left unmatched: 2. The CDR3 runs to 13 residues.

The TCR comes from a female BALB/c mouse given C57BL/6 T cells with graft-versus-host disease after an allogeneic hematopoietic cell transplant. This chain connects TRBV15 to TRBJ2-7, with TRBD2 matching 11 bases. Sequenced material: skin. The chain's CDR3 is CASSWTGGREQYF. CDR3 bases read: TGTGCCAGCAGTTGGACTGGGGGGCGTGAACAGTAC.